The clone carrying this TCR beta chain has just one count. Its antigen remains unidentified. Other DNA sequences in the sample encode the same CDR3. The protocol was immunoSEQ multiplex PCR, while the TCRdb copy is restricted to in-frame clones and leaves out a portion. This sample has approximately 2.5 million clones, with under 95% found just once. The germline V and J ends were trimmed by 4 bases and 1 base, with 10 bases remaining between them. The CDR3 length is 14 residues. CDR1 is SGHNT and CDR2 is YYREEE in the germline V gene (reference sequence). This specimen comes from a study of shared clonotypes between healthy human individuals. Study summary: Donors consisted of two women and three men between 18 and 49. Overall study results and limits: Generally, naive subsets came out with larger estimated richness than memory subsets. Enrolling few donors narrowed the genetic and exposure-history diversity that was represented. Shared across a handful of donors were 4% to 5% of the naive CD4 clonotypes.

This chain joins TRBV5-4 and TRBJ2-3; no clear D. The receptor was isolated from a man younger than 35 in good health. Some clones in this sample may be carry-over from other donors' samples. Input material: naive CD4+ T cells from PBMCs. The sample's subset: CD45RA+ positively selected. The CDR3 coding sequence is TGTGCCAGCAGCCCGCCCCAGGGCACAGATACGCAGTATTTT. Its protein product is CASSPPQGTDTQYF.